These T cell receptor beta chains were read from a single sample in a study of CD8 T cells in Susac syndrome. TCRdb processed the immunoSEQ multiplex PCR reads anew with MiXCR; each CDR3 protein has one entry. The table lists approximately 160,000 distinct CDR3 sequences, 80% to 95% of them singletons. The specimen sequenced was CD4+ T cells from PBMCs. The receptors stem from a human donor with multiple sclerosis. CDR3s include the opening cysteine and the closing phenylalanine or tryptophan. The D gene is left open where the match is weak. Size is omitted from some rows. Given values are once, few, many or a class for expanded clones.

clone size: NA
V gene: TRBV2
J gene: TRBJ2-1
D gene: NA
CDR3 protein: CASSERASYNEQFF
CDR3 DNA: TGTGCCAGCAGCGAGCGGGCTTCCTACAATGAGCAGTTCTTC

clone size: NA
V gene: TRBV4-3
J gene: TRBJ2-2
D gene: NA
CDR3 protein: CASSQDQGRSTGELFF
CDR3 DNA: TGCGCCAGCAGCCAAGATCAAGGGCGGAGCACCGGGGAGCTGTTTTTT

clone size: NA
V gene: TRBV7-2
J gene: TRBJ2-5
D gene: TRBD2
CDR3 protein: CASSFSGETQYF
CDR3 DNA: TGTGCCAGCAGCTTTAGCGGGGAGACCCAGTACTTC

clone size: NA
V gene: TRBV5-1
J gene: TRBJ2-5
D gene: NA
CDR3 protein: CASSVSPGQETQYF
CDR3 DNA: TGCGCCAGCAGTGTGTCGCCGGGCCAAGAGACCCAGTACTTC

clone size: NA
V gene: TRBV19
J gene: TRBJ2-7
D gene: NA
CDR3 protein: CASSRRGNYEQYF
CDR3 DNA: TGTGCCAGTAGTCGCCGGGGCAACTACGAGCAGTACTTC

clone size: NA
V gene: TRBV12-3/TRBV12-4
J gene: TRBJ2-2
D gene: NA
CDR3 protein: CASTHTGSAGELFF
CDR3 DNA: TGTGCCAGCACCCATACAGGTTCCGCCGGGGAGCTGTTTTTT

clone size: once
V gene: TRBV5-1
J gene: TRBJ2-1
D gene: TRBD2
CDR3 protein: CASSVAPGGAYNEQFF
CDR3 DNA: TGCGCCAGCAGCGTTGCGCCCGGGGGGGCCTACAATGAGCAGTTCTTC

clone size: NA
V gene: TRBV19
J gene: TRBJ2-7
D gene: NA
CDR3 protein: CASSRDSDGYEQYF
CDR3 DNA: TGTGCCAGTAGTAGGGACTCGGACGGCTACGAGCAGTACTTC

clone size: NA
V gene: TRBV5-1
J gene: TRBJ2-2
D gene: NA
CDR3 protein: CASSLEHGELFF
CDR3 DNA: TGCGCCAGCAGCTTGGAGCACGGGGAGCTGTTTTTT

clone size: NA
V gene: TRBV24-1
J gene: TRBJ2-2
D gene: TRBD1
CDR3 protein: CATSETGGRAAGPGELFF
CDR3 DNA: TGTGCCACCAGTGAGACAGGGGGGCGCGCCGCGGGGCCCGGGGAGCTGTTTTTT

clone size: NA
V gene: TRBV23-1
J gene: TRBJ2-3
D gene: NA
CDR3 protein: CASSQSTVRSGTDTQYF
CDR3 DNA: TGCGCCAGCAGTCAATCTACAGTTCGCTCCGGCACAGATACGCAGTATTTT

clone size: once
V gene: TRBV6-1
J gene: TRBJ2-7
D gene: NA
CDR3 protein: CARRTFPHEQYF
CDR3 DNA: TGTGCCAGAAGGACATTCCCCCACGAGCAGTACTTC

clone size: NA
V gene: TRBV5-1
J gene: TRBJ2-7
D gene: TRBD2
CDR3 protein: CASSLAAGPSYEQYF
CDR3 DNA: TGCGCCAGCAGCTTAGCAGCGGGACCGTCCTACGAGCAGTACTTC

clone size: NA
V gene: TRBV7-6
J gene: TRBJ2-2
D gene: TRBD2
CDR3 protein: CASSLVAGGVAGELFF
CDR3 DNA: TGTGCCAGCAGCTTGGTGGCGGGAGGGGTCGCCGGGGAGCTGTTTTTT

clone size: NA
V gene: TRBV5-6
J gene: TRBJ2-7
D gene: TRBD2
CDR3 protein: CASRRLAGIYEQYF
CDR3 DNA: TGTGCCAGCAGAAGGTTAGCGGGGATCTACGAGCAGTACTTC

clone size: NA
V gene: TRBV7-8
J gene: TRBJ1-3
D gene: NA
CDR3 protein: CASSLVGTDGNTIYF
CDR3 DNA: TGTGCCAGCAGCTTAGTCGGGACGGATGGAAACACCATATATTTT

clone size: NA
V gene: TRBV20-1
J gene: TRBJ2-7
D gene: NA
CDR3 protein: CSVTELGPFGIYEQYF
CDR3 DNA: TGCAGTGTCACCGAACTTGGCCCATTTGGGATATACGAGCAGTACTTC

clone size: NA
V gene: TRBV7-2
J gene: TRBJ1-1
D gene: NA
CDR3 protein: CASSGRASWGTEAFF
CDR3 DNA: TGTGCCAGCAGCGGTCGGGCCTCATGGGGGACTGAAGCTTTCTTT

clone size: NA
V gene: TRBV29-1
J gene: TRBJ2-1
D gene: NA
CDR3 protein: CSVPWGGDEQFF
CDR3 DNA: TGCAGCGTCCCATGGGGTGGCGATGAGCAGTTCTTC

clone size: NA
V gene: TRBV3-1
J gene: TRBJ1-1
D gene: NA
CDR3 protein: CASSQVSNPEAFF
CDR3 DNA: TGTGCCAGCAGCCAAGTCTCTAACCCTGAAGCTTTCTTT

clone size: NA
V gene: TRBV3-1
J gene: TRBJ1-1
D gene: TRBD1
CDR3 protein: CASSQSGTGNTEAFF
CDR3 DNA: TGTGCCAGCAGCCAAAGCGGGACAGGGAACACTGAAGCTTTCTTT

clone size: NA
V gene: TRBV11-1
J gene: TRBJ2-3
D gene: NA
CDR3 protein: CASSPWTGTDTQYF
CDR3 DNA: TGTGCCAGCAGCCCTTGGACAGGCACAGATACGCAGTATTTT

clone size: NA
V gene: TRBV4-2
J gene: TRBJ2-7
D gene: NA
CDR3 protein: CASSQGGWDANYEQYF
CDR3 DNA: TGTGCCAGCAGCCAAGGGGGATGGGACGCTAACTACGAGCAGTACTTC

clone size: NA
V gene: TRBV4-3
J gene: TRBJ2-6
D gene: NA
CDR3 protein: CASSQDSSPSGANVLTF
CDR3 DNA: TGCGCCAGCAGCCAAGATTCATCCCCCTCTGGGGCCAACGTCCTGACTTTC

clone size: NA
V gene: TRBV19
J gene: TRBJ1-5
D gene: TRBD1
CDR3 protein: CASSNRGRDQPQHF
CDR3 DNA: TGTGCCAGTAGTAACAGGGGGCGCGACCAGCCCCAGCATTTT

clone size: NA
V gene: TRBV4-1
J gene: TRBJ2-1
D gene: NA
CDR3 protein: CASSWYGADYNEQFF
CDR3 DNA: TGCGCCAGCAGTTGGTACGGGGCCGACTACAATGAGCAGTTCTTC

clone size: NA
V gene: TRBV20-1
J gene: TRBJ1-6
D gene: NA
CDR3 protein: CSATEEAYNSPLHF
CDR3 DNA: TGCAGTGCTACAGAGGAGGCCTATAATTCACCCCTCCACTTT

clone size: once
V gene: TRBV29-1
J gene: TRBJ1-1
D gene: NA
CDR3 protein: CSVGAENTEAFF
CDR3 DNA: TGCAGCGTTGGGGCCGAGAACACTGAAGCTTTCTTT

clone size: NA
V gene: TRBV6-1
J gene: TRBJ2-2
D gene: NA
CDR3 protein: CASSAPSGLGTGELFF
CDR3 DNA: TGTGCCAGCAGTGCACCGTCAGGGCTTGGTACCGGGGAGCTGTTTTTT

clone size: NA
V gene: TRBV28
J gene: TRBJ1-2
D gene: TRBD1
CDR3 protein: CASSLPTGLYGYTF
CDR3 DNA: TGTGCCAGCAGTTTACCGACAGGGCTTTATGGCTACACCTTC

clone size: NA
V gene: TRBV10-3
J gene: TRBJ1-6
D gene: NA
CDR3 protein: CAISEVAESPLHF
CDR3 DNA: TGTGCCATCAGTGAGGTGGCGGAGTCACCCCTCCACTTT

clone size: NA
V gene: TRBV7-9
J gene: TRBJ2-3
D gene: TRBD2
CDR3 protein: CASSLDNGGVGTDTQYF
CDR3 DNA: TGTGCCAGCAGCTTAGATAATGGGGGGGTCGGCACAGATACGCAGTATTTT

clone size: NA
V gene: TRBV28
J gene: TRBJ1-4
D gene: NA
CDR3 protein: CASSAEVYNEKLFF
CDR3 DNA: TGTGCCAGCAGCGCCGAAGTCTATAATGAAAAACTGTTTTTT

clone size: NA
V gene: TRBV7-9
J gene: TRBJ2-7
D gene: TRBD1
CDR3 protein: CASSLAGGNEQYF
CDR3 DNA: TGTGCCAGCAGCTTAGCAGGGGGCAACGAGCAGTACTTC

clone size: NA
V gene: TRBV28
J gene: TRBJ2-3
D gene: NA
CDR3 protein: CASSLWGRAGSTDTQYF
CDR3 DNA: TGTGCCAGCAGTTTATGGGGTCGAGCGGGTAGCACAGATACGCAGTATTTT

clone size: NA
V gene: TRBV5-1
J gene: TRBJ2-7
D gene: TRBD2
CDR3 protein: CASSTQVAGVSYEQYF
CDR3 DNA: TGCGCCAGCAGCACGCAAGTAGCGGGAGTATCATACGAGCAGTACTTC

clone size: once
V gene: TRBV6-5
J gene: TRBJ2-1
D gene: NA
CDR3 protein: CASSRANEQFF
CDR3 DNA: TGTGCCAGCAGTAGGGCCAATGAGCAGTTCTTC

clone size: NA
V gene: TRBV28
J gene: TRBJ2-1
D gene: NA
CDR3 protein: CASRPGTLYNEQFF
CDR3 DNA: TGTGCCAGCAGACCCGGGACTCTCTACAATGAGCAGTTCTTC

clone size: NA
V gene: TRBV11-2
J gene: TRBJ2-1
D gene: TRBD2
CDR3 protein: CASSSTSGVTPNEQFF
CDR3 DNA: TGTGCCAGCAGCTCGACTAGCGGGGTAACCCCTAATGAGCAGTTCTTC

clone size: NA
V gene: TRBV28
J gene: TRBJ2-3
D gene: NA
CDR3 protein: CASSFSGWRHTQYF
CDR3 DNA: TGTGCCAGCAGTTTCTCCGGGTGGCGGCATACGCAGTATTTT

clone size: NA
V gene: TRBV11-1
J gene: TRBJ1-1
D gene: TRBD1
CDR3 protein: CASSLARQGDVVSTEAFF
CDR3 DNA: TGTGCCAGCAGCTTAGCGCGACAGGGGGATGTTGTGAGCACTGAAGCTTTCTTT

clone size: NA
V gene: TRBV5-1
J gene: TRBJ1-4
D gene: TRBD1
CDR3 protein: CASSLVRGTEPTNEKLFF
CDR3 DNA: TGCGCCAGCAGCTTGGTCAGAGGGACAGAGCCAACTAATGAAAAACTGTTTTTT

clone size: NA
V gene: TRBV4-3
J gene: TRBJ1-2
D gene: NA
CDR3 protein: CASSQETGNYGYTF
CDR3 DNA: TGCGCCAGCAGCCAAGAGACAGGCAACTATGGCTACACCTTC

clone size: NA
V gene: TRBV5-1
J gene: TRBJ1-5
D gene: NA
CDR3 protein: CASSPSPIWVPDQPQHF
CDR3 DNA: TGCGCCAGCAGCCCTTCCCCTATATGGGTCCCCGATCAGCCCCAGCATTTT

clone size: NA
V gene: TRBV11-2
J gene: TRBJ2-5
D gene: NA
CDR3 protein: CASSVREGQETQYF
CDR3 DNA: TGTGCCAGCAGCGTTAGAGAGGGCCAAGAGACCCAGTACTTC

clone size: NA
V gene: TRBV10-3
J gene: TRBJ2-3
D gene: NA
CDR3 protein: CAISENTGPDTQYF
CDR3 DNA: TGTGCCATCAGTGAGAATACGGGCCCAGATACGCAGTATTTT

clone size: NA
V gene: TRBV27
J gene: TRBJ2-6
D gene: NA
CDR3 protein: CASRSTGSSGANVLTF
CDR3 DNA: TGTGCCAGCCGAAGCACAGGGAGCTCTGGGGCCAACGTCCTGACTTTC

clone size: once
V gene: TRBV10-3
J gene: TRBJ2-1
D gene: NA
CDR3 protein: CAISGSGEQFF
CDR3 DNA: TGTGCCATCAGTGGATCGGGTGAGCAGTTCTTC

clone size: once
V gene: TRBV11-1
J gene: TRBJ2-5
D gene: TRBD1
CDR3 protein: CASSPGTGRQTQYF
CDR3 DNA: TGTGCCAGCAGCCCCGGGACAGGGAGACAGACCCAGTACTTC

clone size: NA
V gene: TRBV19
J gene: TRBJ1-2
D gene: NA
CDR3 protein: CASSLASPFGYGYTF
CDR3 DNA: TGTGCCAGTAGTTTGGCCAGCCCCTTCGGCTATGGCTACACCTTC

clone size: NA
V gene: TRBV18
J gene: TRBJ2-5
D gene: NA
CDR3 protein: CASSPQDKETQYF
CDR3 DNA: TGTGCCAGCTCCCCCCAGGATAAAGAGACCCAGTACTTC

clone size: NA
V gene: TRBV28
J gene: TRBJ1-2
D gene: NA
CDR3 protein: CASSLSGTGYGYTF
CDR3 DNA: TGTGCCAGCAGTTTATCGGGAACGGGCTATGGCTACACCTTC

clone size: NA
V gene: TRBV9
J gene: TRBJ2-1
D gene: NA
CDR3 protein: CASSVGRKNNEQFF
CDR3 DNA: TGTGCCAGCAGCGTAGGGAGAAAAAACAATGAGCAGTTCTTC

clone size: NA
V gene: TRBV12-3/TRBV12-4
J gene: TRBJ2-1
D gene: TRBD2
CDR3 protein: CASSLPSGRSVEQFF
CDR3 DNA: TGTGCCAGCAGTTTACCTAGCGGGAGATCCGTTGAGCAGTTCTTC

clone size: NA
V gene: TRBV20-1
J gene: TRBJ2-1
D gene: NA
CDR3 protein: CSALLARSYNEQFF
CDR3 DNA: TGCAGTGCCCTGCTAGCCCGCTCCTACAATGAGCAGTTCTTC